These T cell receptor beta chains were read from a single sample in a study of cytomegalovirus exposure and HLA in healthy donors. Measured with immunoSEQ multiplex PCR; TCRdb has only the in-frame clones, and not every one. This table has more than 75,000 clones, roughly 83% appearing once. Sequencing was carried out using PBMCs. The receptors originated from a woman in her thirties or forties in good health and CMV-seropositive. CDR3s include the opening cysteine and the closing phenylalanine or tryptophan.

j_gene,v_gene,CDR3aa
TRBJ2-3,TRBV7-2,CASSPRLAGSRQDTQYF
TRBJ2-1,TRBV2,CASEFPGGPNEQFF
TRBJ1-2,TRBV18,CASSPPGQSNYGYTF
TRBJ2-7,TRBV2,CASRRRMTGSYEQYF
TRBJ1-1,TRBV1,CTSSHQIGQGEATEAFF
TRBJ2-7,TRBV9,CASSSTDSYEQYF
TRBJ1-6,TRBV6-5,CASNRVGTANSPLHF
TRBJ2-5,TRBV5-1,CASASSGGSEETQYF
TRBJ2-7,TRBV11-1,CASSLTDDRAAYEQYF
TRBJ1-4,TRBV28,CAISQAAANEKLFF
TRBJ1-2,TRBV5-6,CASSFTGSGGYTF
TRBJ1-1,TRBV18,CASSTGDEAFF
TRBJ1-3,TRBV11-2,CASSMQGNTIYF
TRBJ1-4,TRBV2,CASREGIIEKLFF
NA,TRBV6-1,CASSEWAGAQYEQYF
TRBJ2-3,TRBV7-6,CASSPHASGGITDTQYF
TRBJ2-1,TRBV7-2,CASSFDRDNEQFF
TRBJ2-1,TRBV7-8,CASSQSGGPYNEQFF
TRBJ1-2,TRBV5-4,CASSPVEGMYYGYTF
TRBJ2-7,TRBV5-4,CASSRSPSYEQYF
TRBJ1-2,TRBV7-2,CASSEWDLSVGYTF
TRBJ1-5,TRBV15,CATSRDPTGLIQPQHF
TRBJ2-1,TRBV19,CASASSGTAINEQFF